The rows below give T cell receptor beta chains drawn from one sample of a study of blood T cell repertoires in COVID-19. Assay used: immunoSEQ multiplex PCR; TCRdb lists only in-frame clones, some missing. In the table there are hundreds of thousands of clones, 85% to 90% of which are singletons. The sample comprised PBMCs or T cells enriched from blood (not recorded which). These receptors originate from a woman aged 25 to 45 with acute COVID-19. The CDR3 runs from the conserved cysteine through the conserved F or W. A D gene is named only where the DNA matches it firmly. Some rows have no size entry. The others give once, few or many, or a class for an expanded clone.

d_gene: TRBD1; abundance: .; v_gene: TRBV4-3; j_gene: TRBJ1-2; CDR3nt: TGCGCCAGCAGCCAAGATGAGGACAGGGAAGATGGCTACACCTTC; CDR3aa: CASSQDEDREDGYTF
d_gene: TRBD1; abundance: .; v_gene: TRBV28; j_gene: TRBJ1-6; CDR3nt: TGTGCCAGCAGTTTAGACAGGGATCCCCGCTCCTATAATTCACCCCTCCACTTT; CDR3aa: CASSLDRDPRSYNSPLHF
d_gene: TRBD2; abundance: once; v_gene: TRBV2; j_gene: TRBJ2-1; CDR3nt: TGTGCCAGCCTATCGGAACCGGGACTAGCGGGGGGGAGCGATGAGCAGTTCTTC; CDR3aa: CASLSEPGLAGGSDEQFF
d_gene: .; abundance: .; v_gene: TRBV27; j_gene: TRBJ1-2; CDR3nt: TGTGCCAGCAGTTTCACAGGGAACTATGGCTACACCTTC; CDR3aa: CASSFTGNYGYTF
d_gene: TRBD1; abundance: .; v_gene: TRBV6-1; j_gene: TRBJ1-1; CDR3nt: TGTGCCAGCAGTGAATTGTGGGACAGCCTGAAAGCTTTCTTT; CDR3aa: CASSELWDSLKAFF
d_gene: TRBD1; abundance: .; v_gene: TRBV28; j_gene: TRBJ2-1; CDR3nt: TGTGCCAGCAGTTTAGTACAGGGGAGTGACAATGAGCAGTTCTTC; CDR3aa: CASSLVQGSDNEQFF
d_gene: TRBD2; abundance: .; v_gene: TRBV2; j_gene: TRBJ2-3; CDR3nt: TGTGCCAGCAGTAGGGCTAGCGGTAGCACAGATACGCAGTATTTT; CDR3aa: CASSRASGSTDTQYF
d_gene: TRBD2; abundance: .; v_gene: TRBV7-2; j_gene: TRBJ2-7; CDR3nt: TGTGCCAGCAGCTTGGGCGGGGGGCCTCCCTACGAGCAGTACTTC; CDR3aa: CASSLGGGPPYEQYF
d_gene: .; abundance: .; v_gene: TRBV14; j_gene: TRBJ2-1; CDR3nt: TGTGCCAGCAGCCAAGCAAGCGGCAGCTCCTACAATGAGCAGTTCTTC; CDR3aa: CASSQASGSSYNEQFF
d_gene: .; abundance: .; v_gene: TRBV24-1; j_gene: TRBJ1-5; CDR3nt: TGTGCCACCAGTGAGACCGGGGTTCCCGATCAGCCCCAGCATTTT; CDR3aa: CATSETGVPDQPQHF
d_gene: .; abundance: .; v_gene: TRBV19; j_gene: TRBJ1-2; CDR3nt: TGTGCCAGTAGTATAGGGCCAGGCTATGGCTACACCTTC; CDR3aa: CASSIGPGYGYTF
d_gene: TRBD1; abundance: .; v_gene: TRBV4-1; j_gene: TRBJ1-5; CDR3nt: TGCGCCAGCAGCCAATGGGACAGCCGCAATCAGCCCCAGCATTTT; CDR3aa: CASSQWDSRNQPQHF
d_gene: .; abundance: .; v_gene: TRBV18; j_gene: TRBJ2-5; CDR3nt: TGTGCCAGCTCACCACCAAGCGTTTCGGAGACCCAGTACTTC; CDR3aa: CASSPPSVSETQYF
d_gene: .; abundance: once; v_gene: TRBV7-9; j_gene: TRBJ1-2; CDR3nt: TGTGCCAGCAGACTTTACCGATACAACTATGGCTACACCTTC; CDR3aa: CASRLYRYNYGYTF
d_gene: .; abundance: .; v_gene: TRBV7-3; j_gene: TRBJ2-3; CDR3nt: TGTGCCAGCAGCTTAGGACAGATAGGAGATACGCAGTATTTT; CDR3aa: CASSLGQIGDTQYF
d_gene: .; abundance: .; v_gene: TRBV9; j_gene: TRBJ1-6; CDR3nt: TGTGCCAGCAGCCTTGGGGGGGGCGCCTATAATTCACCCCTCCACTTT; CDR3aa: CASSLGGGAYNSPLHF
d_gene: .; abundance: .; v_gene: TRBV6-2/TRBV6-3; j_gene: TRBJ1-2; CDR3nt: TGTGCCAGCAGTCCAACAGGGAAAACTTACTATGGCTACACCTTC; CDR3aa: CASSPTGKTYYGYTF
d_gene: .; abundance: .; v_gene: TRBV5-5; j_gene: TRBJ1-1; CDR3nt: TGTGCCAGCAGCTTGGAGGCGGGAGGGAGGTTTCAAGCTTTCTTT; CDR3aa: CASSLEAGGRFQAFF
d_gene: .; abundance: .; v_gene: TRBV19; j_gene: TRBJ1-1; CDR3nt: TGTGCCAGTCGGGGGGGGATTAGGGACACTGAAGCTTTCTTT; CDR3aa: CASRGGIRDTEAFF
d_gene: TRBD1; abundance: .; v_gene: TRBV28; j_gene: TRBJ1-1; CDR3nt: TGTGCCACCACCGCCCGACAGGGGAACACTGAAGCTTTCTTT; CDR3aa: CATTARQGNTEAFF
d_gene: .; abundance: .; v_gene: TRBV7-9; j_gene: TRBJ2-6; CDR3nt: TGTGCCAGCAGCTTAGCCTCAGGTTCTGGGGCCAACGTCCTGACTTTC; CDR3aa: CASSLASGSGANVLTF
d_gene: TRBD2; abundance: .; v_gene: TRBV7-6; j_gene: TRBJ2-7; CDR3nt: TGTGCCAGCAGCTCCTCCCTAGCGGGGGGGGAGCAGTACTTC; CDR3aa: CASSSSLAGGEQYF
d_gene: .; abundance: .; v_gene: TRBV27; j_gene: TRBJ2-7; CDR3nt: TGTGCCAGCAGCCTGAACAGGTTTGCCTACGAGCAGTACTTC; CDR3aa: CASSLNRFAYEQYF
d_gene: .; abundance: .; v_gene: TRBV5-4; j_gene: TRBJ2-1; CDR3nt: TGTGCCAGCAGCTTGGCCTCGGTGGAGGGTCCTCAGTTCTTC; CDR3aa: CASSLASVEGPQFF
d_gene: TRBD2; abundance: .; v_gene: TRBV4-1; j_gene: TRBJ2-3; CDR3nt: TGCGCCAGCAGCCAAGGACCCAACCGCCTAGCGGGGTGGGCTAGCACAGATACGCAGTATTTT; CDR3aa: CASSQGPNRLAGWASTDTQYF
d_gene: .; abundance: .; v_gene: TRBV7-2; j_gene: TRBJ1-2; CDR3nt: TGTGCCAGCAGCTTAGGTTTTGGGGGCTTTGGCTACACCTTC; CDR3aa: CASSLGFGGFGYTF
d_gene: .; abundance: .; v_gene: TRBV7-2; j_gene: TRBJ1-5; CDR3nt: TGTGCCAGCAGCTTAGCGGGCACAAATAGCAATCAGCCCCAGCATTTT; CDR3aa: CASSLAGTNSNQPQHF
d_gene: .; abundance: .; v_gene: TRBV4-1; j_gene: TRBJ1-2; CDR3nt: TGCGCCAGCAGCCAAGATATAACCCGCTCGGATGGCTACACCTTC; CDR3aa: CASSQDITRSDGYTF
d_gene: TRBD2; abundance: once; v_gene: TRBV7-9; j_gene: TRBJ2-1; CDR3nt: TGTGCCAGCACCTTTTCCGGGGGGGCCCTCTACAATGAGCAGTTCTTC; CDR3aa: CASTFSGGALYNEQFF
d_gene: .; abundance: .; v_gene: TRBV6-5; j_gene: TRBJ1-4; CDR3nt: TGTGCCAGCAGTTACTCGAGGACAACTAATGAAAAACTGTTTTTT; CDR3aa: CASSYSRTTNEKLFF
d_gene: TRBD1; abundance: .; v_gene: TRBV30; j_gene: TRBJ1-4; CDR3nt: TGTGCCTGGACAGGGACAGGGGCTGAAAAACTGTTTTTT; CDR3aa: CAWTGTGAEKLFF
d_gene: TRBD1; abundance: .; v_gene: TRBV3-1/TRBV3-2; j_gene: TRBJ1-4; CDR3nt: TGTGCCAGCAGCTACCCGGACAGGGGGCTTCATGAAAAACTGTTTTTT; CDR3aa: CASSYPDRGLHEKLFF
d_gene: .; abundance: .; v_gene: TRBV27; j_gene: TRBJ1-1; CDR3nt: TGTGCCAGCAGTTTATCTTACAGGTTAGAAGCTTTCTTT; CDR3aa: CASSLSYRLEAFF
d_gene: .; abundance: .; v_gene: TRBV7-8; j_gene: TRBJ2-7; CDR3nt: TGTGCCAGCAGCTCCGCAGGGATATCCTACGAGCAGTACTTC; CDR3aa: CASSSAGISYEQYF
d_gene: .; abundance: .; v_gene: TRBV14; j_gene: TRBJ2-1; CDR3nt: TGTGCCAGCAGCCAAGTGAAGAGCAGGTCCCACAATGAGCAGTTCTTC; CDR3aa: CASSQVKSRSHNEQFF
d_gene: TRBD1; abundance: .; v_gene: TRBV5-1; j_gene: TRBJ2-7; CDR3nt: TGCGCCAGCAGCTTGGGGGACAGGTTCTACGAGCAGTACTTC; CDR3aa: CASSLGDRFYEQYF